The sequence of this T cell receptor (beta chain) was determined in a study of radiation and T cells in renal cell carcinoma. Study context: Nephrectomy followed 15 Gy stereotactic body radiation by 4 weeks. Study observations and caveats: Baseline intratumoral clonotype presence is unknown without pretreatment biopsies.

Points on this clone: Its matching antigen is unknown.

Method: immunoSEQ multiplex PCR; TCRdb's copy keeps in-frame clones and lacks some. Among fewer than 90,000 clones listed, approximately 86% were seen once. Time point of the sample: blood 2 weeks post-SBRT. As for treatment: 15 Gy SBRT to primary tumor, nephrectomy 4 weeks later. After SBRT, blood was collected at 2 and 4 weeks, plus baseline. This renal cell carcinoma was of the clear cell type. The material was blood, obtained from a patient whose treatment included radiotherapy and nephrectomy. The receptor comes from a woman in her forties or fifties with renal cell carcinoma.

The CDR3 DNA reads as TGTGCCAGTAGTCGCGGACCAGGGGGCAATGAGCAGTTCTTC. This sequence encodes CASSRGPGGNEQFF. V usage is TRBV19 and J usage is TRBJ2-1; 7 nucleotides line up with TRBD1. V gave up 5 bases and J gave up 6 bases; unmatched junction bases: 7. Germline loops: CDR1 LNHDA, CDR2 SQIVND (reference sequence). The CDR3 loop spans 14 amino acids.